These T cell receptor beta chains were read from a single sample in a study of blood T cells in healthy people across ages. Each CDR3 protein is one row after TCRdb ran MiXCR on the 5' RACE reads. The table has roughly 800,000 distinct CDR3 sequences, over 45% seen once; the top ten hold about 20%. The sequenced material came from blood. Receptors originate from a man aged 25-45 years in good health. Both conserved end residues are part of each CDR3. D genes are given only for firm matches. Clone size is given for some rows only: seen once, a few or many times, or a class if the clone is expanded.

d_gene	abundance	v_gene	j_gene	CDR3aa	CDR3nt
TRBD2	-	TRBV6-1	TRBJ2-1	CASSRQPGLAGGGGNEQFF	TGTGCCAGCAGTCGACAACCGGGACTAGCGGGAGGTGGTGGCAATGAGCAGTTCTTC
-	-	TRBV4-2	TRBJ1-3	CASSGGSSGNTIYF	TGTGCCAGCAGCGGAGGGAGCTCTGGAAACACCATATATTTT
-	-	TRBV2	TRBJ2-1	CASSGRVRNNEQFF	TGTGCCAGCAGCGGCCGAGTCAGAAACAATGAGCAGTTCTTC
-	once	TRBV5-1	TRBJ1-1	CASSPSGQRNTEAFF	TGCGCCAGCAGCCCTAGCGGACAGAGGAACACTGAGGCTTTCTTT
-	-	TRBV11-2	TRBJ1-1	CASSLPGTPNTEAFF	TGTGCCAGCAGCTTACCCGGGACACCGAACACTGAAGCTTTCTTT
-	-	TRBV7-2	TRBJ2-1	CASSFLLEGNEQFF	TGTGCCAGCAGCTTTTTACTAGAGGGCAATGAGCAGTTCTTC
TRBD2	-	TRBV30	TRBJ2-7	CAWKGGGVEQYF	TGTGCCTGGAAGGGTGGGGGGGTCGAGCAGTACTTC
TRBD1	few	TRBV3-1	TRBJ1-2	CASSQEGQGSGYTF	TGTGCCAGCAGCCAAGAGGGACAGGGAAGTGGCTACACCTTC
-	-	TRBV10-3	TRBJ1-2	CAINTPGLAEGYTF	TGTGCCATAAACACCCCAGGTCTTGCTGAGGGCTACACCTTC
TRBD1	-	TRBV6-5	TRBJ1-1	CASRDRTRGTEAFF	TGTGCCAGCAGGGACAGGACGAGGGGGACTGAAGCTTTCTTT
-	few	TRBV5-5	TRBJ2-1	CASSPYSRANEQFF	TGTGCCAGCAGCCCTTACTCCAGGGCAAATGAGCAGTTCTTC
-	-	TRBV12-3/TRBV12-4	TRBJ1-4	CASSFSGQLIKLFF	TGTGCCAGCAGTTTTTCGGGACAACTCATAAAACTGTTTTTT
TRBD2	-	TRBV7-9	TRBJ2-7	CASSSGTLVHEQYF	TGTGCCAGCAGCAGCGGGACTTTAGTCCACGAGCAGTACTTC
TRBD2	-	TRBV20-1	TRBJ2-1	CSASSASGGYNEQFF	TGCAGTGCTAGTTCGGCTAGCGGGGGGTACAATGAGCAGTTCTTC
TRBD1	-	TRBV20-1	TRBJ2-7	CSARDRTGVSSYEQYF	TGCAGTGCTAGAGACCGGACAGGCGTCTCCTCCTACGAGCAGTACTTC
TRBD1	few	TRBV6-6	TRBJ2-7	CASSYKQGSEQYF	TGTGCCAGCAGTTACAAACAGGGGAGCGAGCAGTACTTC
TRBD2	few	TRBV7-2	TRBJ2-1	CASLAGGSLYEQFF	TGTGCCAGCCTTGCCGGCGGGAGTCTATATGAGCAGTTCTTC
TRBD1	-	TRBV13	TRBJ2-7	CASSNLQGDEQYF	TGTGCCAGCAGCAACCTACAGGGGGACGAGCAGTACTTC
-	-	TRBV13	TRBJ2-1	CASSPATGRGNEQFF	TGTGCCAGCAGCCCGGCGACAGGCAGAGGAAATGAGCAGTTCTTC
-	-	TRBV5-1	TRBJ1-4	CASSLELSEKLFF	TGCGCCAGCAGCTTGGAACTATCGGAAAAACTGTTTTTT
-	-	TRBV11-2	TRBJ2-3	CASSPQFGTDTQYF	TGTGCCAGCAGCCCGCAGTTCGGGACAGATACGCAGTATTTT
-	-	TRBV21-1	TRBJ2-2	CASSNGPTSGVNTGELFF	TGTGCCAGCAGCAACGGACCTACTAGCGGGGTGAACACCGGGGAGCTGTTTTTT
-	once	TRBV20-1	TRBJ1-2	CSARDAGGQHYGYTF	TGCAGTGCTAGAGATGCTGGGGGGCAACACTATGGCTACACCTTC
TRBD2	-	TRBV10-3	TRBJ2-1	CAISGTSGPSSYNEQFF	TGTGCCATCAGTGGGACTAGCGGGCCCTCTTCCTACAATGAGCAGTTCTTC
-	few	TRBV5-1	TRBJ2-7	CASSFSAGEVYEQYF	TGCGCCAGCAGCTTCTCGGCAGGGGAAGTCTACGAGCAGTACTTC
-	few	TRBV7-9	TRBJ1-6	CATTDGPYNSPLHF	TGTGCCACCACTGACGGTCCCTATAATTCACCCCTCCACTTT
-	-	TRBV7-2	TRBJ2-4	CASSPGPLASNIQYF	TGTGCCAGCAGCCCAGGGCCCCTGGCATCAAACATTCAGTACTTC
TRBD1	once	TRBV4-2	TRBJ2-1	CASSQDGRGQTDARFF	TGTGCCAGCAGCCAAGATGGAAGGGGACAGACCGATGCACGGTTCTTC
TRBD2	few	TRBV2	TRBJ2-1	CASGRDYYNEQFF	TGTGCCAGCGGCCGGGACTACTACAATGAGCAGTTCTTC
-	few	TRBV29-1	TRBJ2-1	CSVADWDGPTYNEQFF	TGCAGCGTTGCCGATTGGGACGGGCCTACCTACAATGAGCAGTTCTTC
TRBD2	-	TRBV28	TRBJ2-7	CASSFPTPRSGLAGDTFPAYEQYF	TGTGCCAGCAGTTTCCCCACTCCAAGGTCGGGACTAGCGGGGGATACCTTCCCCGCCTACGAGCAGTACTTC
TRBD2	-	TRBV7-9	TRBJ2-5	CASSSSSGGQETQYF	TGTGCCAGCAGCTCCTCTAGCGGGGGTCAAGAGACCCAGTACTTC
TRBD2	few	TRBV27	TRBJ2-7	CASSRTSFHEQYF	TGTGCCAGCTCGAGGACTAGCTTCCACGAGCAGTACTTC
-	-	TRBV18	TRBJ2-7	CASSPMIYGVGHNEQYF	TGTGCCAGCTCACCAATGATTTACGGGGTAGGGCACAATGAGCAGTACTTC
TRBD1	-	TRBV4-3	TRBJ2-7	CASSPGTGPGYEQYF	TGCGCCAGCAGCCCCGGGACAGGGCCTGGGTACGAGCAGTACTTC
-	-	TRBV6-5	TRBJ2-3	CASANSDTQYF	TGTGCCAGCGCAAACTCAGATACGCAGTATTTT
-	-	TRBV9	TRBJ2-5	CASSAGREQETQYF	TGTGCCAGCAGCGCGGGACGGGAACAAGAGACCCAGTACTTC
TRBD1	-	TRBV5-1	TRBJ1-1	CASSLVDRENTEAFF	TGCGCCAGCAGCTTGGTGGACAGGGAGAACACTGAAGCTTTCTTT
TRBD1	-	TRBV20-1	TRBJ1-1	CSARGPVGQDEAFF	TGCAGTGCTAGAGGTCCGGTTGGACAGGATGAAGCTTTCTTT
-	-	TRBV4-3	TRBJ2-1	CASSQGGASSQAEQFF	TGCGCCAGCAGCCAAGGGGGGGCGTCTAGCCAGGCTGAGCAGTTCTTC
-	-	TRBV20-1	TRBJ2-5	CSASKPGGMETQYF	TGCAGTGCTAGCAAGCCAGGGGGGATGGAGACCCAGTACTTC
TRBD2	-	TRBV7-3	TRBJ2-3	CASSLAGGGGDTQYF	TGTGCCAGCAGCTTAGCGGGAGGAGGTGGAGATACGCAGTATTTT
-	few	TRBV7-2	TRBJ1-5	CASSGWGGPTNQPQHF	TGTGCCAGCAGCGGGTGGGGGGGGCCAACCAATCAGCCCCAGCATTTT
-	few	TRBV4-3	TRBJ2-3	CASSQDKGGNTDTQYF	TGCGCCAGCAGCCAAGATAAGGGGGGGAACACAGATACGCAGTATTTT
TRBD1	-	TRBV6-5	TRBJ2-7	CASRDRDRGNEQYF	TGTGCCAGCAGAGACCGGGACAGGGGAAACGAGCAGTACTTC
-	once	TRBV20-1	TRBJ2-3	CSADRDSDTQYF	TGCAGTGCCGACAGGGACTCAGATACGCAGTATTTT
-	few	TRBV6-5	TRBJ2-1	CASRARDREQFF	TGTGCCAGCAGGGCACGGGACCGAGAGCAGTTCTTC
TRBD1	-	TRBV13	TRBJ2-5	CASSLVAQGASREQYF	TGTGCCAGCAGCTTAGTCGCGCAGGGGGCTTCGAGGGAGCAGTACTTC
-	few	TRBV7-2	TRBJ2-5	CASSTGPVKETQYF	TGTGCCAGCAGCACAGGGCCGGTAAAAGAGACCCAGTACTTC
TRBD2	-	TRBV6-2/TRBV6-3	TRBJ2-2	CASTKTSETGELFF	TGTGCCAGCACGAAGACTAGCGAGACCGGGGAGCTGTTTTTT
-	few	TRBV29-1	TRBJ1-2	CSVVLVQGNYGYTF	TGCAGCGTTGTATTGGTCCAGGGTAACTATGGCTACACCTTC
TRBD2	many	TRBV14	TRBJ2-1	CASSREGPWEQFF	TGTGCCAGCAGCCGGGAGGGCCCTTGGGAGCAGTTCTTC
TRBD2	-	TRBV6-2/TRBV6-3	TRBJ2-1	CATRAGVGNEQFF	TGTGCCACCCGAGCGGGAGTTGGCAATGAGCAGTTCTTC